The 24 T cell receptor beta chains listed next were all sequenced from one sample in a study of blood T cell repertoires in COVID-19. Profiling relied on immunoSEQ multiplex PCR, and the TCRdb table lists in-frame clones only, not all of them. This table holds 270,000 or so clones, 70% to 90% found once. Sequencing was performed on peripheral blood. The receptors originated from a woman aged 25 to 45 with active or convalescent COVID-19.

The J gene is TRBJ2-2, the V gene TRBV13, with D possibly being TRBD2 (5 bases). The V and J ends lost 2 bases and 4 bases respectively, with 11 bases between them. Per germline, CDR1 PRHDT and CDR2 FYEKMQ (reference sequence). This CDR3 has 15 amino acids. CDR3: CASSLRVATTGELFF. The CDR3 DNA reads TGTGCCAGCAGCTTACGGGTAGCGACCACCGGGGAGCTGTTTTTT.

The CDR3 DNA is TGCGCCAGCAGCAGCCAACAGGGTGAGCAGTTCTTC. Encoded protein: CASSSQQGEQFF. This chain links TRBV5-1 with TRBJ2-1, with TRBD1 as a possible D gene (6 bases). Germline loops: CDR1 SGHRS, CDR2 YFSETQ. The CDR3 consists of 12 residues. The V end lost 4 bases, the J end lost 9 bases, and 11 bases lay between the germline ends.

CDR3 nucleotides: TGTGCCAGCAGCTACCGGGACAACCCAACTAATGAAAAACTGTTTTTT. Translated: CASSYRDNPTNEKLFF. V and J are TRBV5-6 and TRBJ1-4; weak D call: TRBD1 (6 bases). Germline values: CDR1 SGHDT, CDR2 YYEEEE. V lost 3 bases and J lost 0, with 12 bases in between. The CDR3 sequence is 16 residues long.

This chain connects TRBV3-1 (or the pseudogene TRBV3-2) to TRBJ2-7, with D maybe TRBD1 (5 bases). The CDR3 is made up of 13 amino acids. Trimming cost V 1 base and J 2 bases, with 6 bases left between them. Per the germline V gene, CDR1 is LGHDT and CDR2 is YNNKEL (reference sequence). The CDR3 bases are TGTGCCAGCAGCCAAGGGACAACCTACGAGCAGTACTTC. Translating gives CASSQGTTYEQYF.

CDR3 nucleotide sequence: TGCGCCAGCAGCCAAGAATTTTTCGACAGGGCTGTATTTGAAGCTTTCTTT. Its protein product is CASSQEFFDRAVFEAFF. V is TRBV4-1 and J is TRBJ1-1; TRBD1 matches at 7 bases. The CDR3 covers 17 residues. Germline CDR1 reads MGHRA; CDR2 reads YSYEKL. The ends lost 0 bases at V and 7 bases at J; junction bases unmatched: 14.

This chain connects TRBV2 to TRBJ1-4, with a possible D match to TRBD1 (6 bases). V was trimmed by 1 base and J by 3 bases, leaving 9 bases between them. From germline, CDR1 is SNHLY and CDR2 FYNNEI. CDR3 length equals 15 residues. CDR3 DNA: TGTGCCAGCAGTGAAGGCAGGGGACCTAATGAAAAACTGTTTTTT. This sequence encodes CASSEGRGPNEKLFF.

The chain joins TRBV7-2 to TRBJ2-2; unclear D gene. The CDR3 loop spans 14 amino acids. The germline V gene has CDR1 SGHTA and CDR2 FQGNSA. V was pared by 5 bases and J by 2 bases, with 9 bases between. The CDR3 spells CASSQRSNTGELFF. CDR3 sequence (DNA): TGTGCCAGCAGCCAGCGAAGCAACACCGGGGAGCTGTTTTTT.

This chain uses TRBV7-3 with TRBJ1-1; unclear D gene. Trimming removed 5 bases from V and 1 base from J, with 11 bases in between. In germline, CDR1 is SGHTA, CDR2 FQGTGA. The CDR3 sequence is 14 residues long. The CDR3 sequence: CASSPGPGNTEAFF. The CDR3, as DNA: TGTGCCAGCAGCCCCGGTCCAGGGAACACTGAAGCTTTCTTT.

The genes are TRBV10-3 and TRBJ2-7; a weak D match, TRBD2 (5 bases). The germline gives CDR1 ENHRY, CDR2 SYGVKD. There are 15 residues in the CDR3. Trimming took off 10 bases at V and 0 bases at J, with 19 bases between the two ends. Here the CDR3 reads CATTSFGLGSYEQYF. The CDR3 nucleotides read TGTGCCACCACCTCATTCGGACTCGGCTCCTACGAGCAGTACTTC.

The gene calls are TRBV6-2 or TRBV6-3 and TRBJ2-7; D might be TRBD1 (6 bases). The germline gives CDR1 MNHEY, CDR2 SVGEGT. Trimming pared 6 bases from V and 4 bases from J, leaving 19 bases between. The CDR3 runs to 15 residues. CDR3 amino acids: CASSRPPRTVYEQYF. In nucleotides, the CDR3 is TGTGCCAGCAGCAGACCACCCCGGACAGTTTACGAGCAGTACTTC.

The sample holds one count of this clone. This rearrangement joins TRBV18 to TRBJ2-5; 7 bases are a match to TRBD2. Germline V CDR1 and CDR2: KGHSH, LQKENI. V trimming: 1 base; J trimming: 1 base; junction bases outside the gene matches: 3. There are 15 residues in the CDR3. CDR3 DNA sequence: TGTGCCAGCTCACCACGTACGGGGGGCCAAGAGACCCAGTACTTC. Its protein product is CASSPRTGGQETQYF.

This clone was picked up a small number of times. This chain links TRBV6-5 with TRBJ1-2; TRBD1 aligns across 7 bases. The CDR3 loop spans 12 amino acids. The V segment lost 5 bases and the J segment 12 bases; nucleotides outside the gene matches: 9. Germline V gene lookup returns CDR1 MNHEY and CDR2 SVGAGI. The DNA of the CDR3 is TGTGCCAGCAGTCGCAAAGACAGGGTCAACACCTTC. It translates to CASSRKDRVNTF.

The chain couples TRBV6-5 to TRBJ2-2; 7 bases line up with TRBD2. The CDR3 has 16 amino acids. V trimming: 0 bases; J trimming: 0 bases; junction bases outside the gene matches: 1. CDR1 MNHEY and CDR2 SVGAGI come from the germline V gene. CDR3 loop: CASSYSLAANTGELFF. For the CDR3, the DNA is TGTGCCAGCAGTTACTCTCTAGCGGCGAACACCGGGGAGCTGTTTTTT.

The rearrangement joins TRBV19 to TRBJ2-3, with TRBD1 as a possible D gene (6 bases). CDR1 is LNHDA, CDR2 SQIVND, per germline (reference sequence). V lost 9 bases to trimming and J lost 2 bases, with 15 bases between them. This CDR3 region has 14 residues. CDR3 in DNA: TGTGCCAGCAAGGAGGCAGGGGTCACAGATACGCAGTATTTT. This gives the protein CASKEAGVTDTQYF.

This rearrangement joins TRBV6-6 to TRBJ1-6, with 8 bases fitting TRBD1. The ends lost 6 bases at V and 7 bases at J; junction bases unmatched: 5. The CDR3 loop spans 14 amino acids. Germline assignment: CDR1 MNHNY and CDR2 SVGAGI (reference sequence). CDR3 sequence reads: CASSRQGRNSPLHF. CDR3 nucleotide sequence: TGTGCCAGCAGCAGACAGGGGCGGAATTCACCCCTCCACTTT.

The chain carries TRBV6-1 and TRBJ1-5, with 10 bases identical to TRBD1. The germline V gene encodes CDR1 MNHNS and CDR2 SASEGT. V shed 4 bases and J 5 bases; nucleotides not matched to a gene: 8. The CDR3 consists of 16 residues. This CDR3 reads CASSGPGTGADQPQHF. Written as DNA, the CDR3 is TGTGCCAGCAGTGGACCCGGGACAGGGGCGGATCAGCCCCAGCATTTT.

As concerns this clone: A read error may account for a junction end that differs from germline. The chain employs TRBV7-7 and TRBJ2-5; 7 bases match TRBD2. The V gene's germline CDR1 is SSHAT and CDR2 FNYEAQ (reference sequence). This CDR3 contains 13 residues. The CDR3 protein is CASSLASGKTQYF. CDR3 sequence (DNA): TGTGCTAGCAGCTTGGCTAGCGGAAAGACCCAGTACTTC. The complete variable domain, with remaining parts taken from reference TRBV7-7 and TRBJ2-5, reads GAGVSQSPRYKVTKRGQDVTLRCDPISSHATLYWYQQALGQGPEFLTYFNYEAQPDKSGLPSDRFSAERPEGSISTLTIQRTEQRDSAMYRCASSLASGKTQYFGPGTRLLVL.

V is TRBV9 and J is TRBJ2-1; maybe TRBD2 (7 bases). Germline V lookup: CDR1 SGDLS, CDR2 YYNGEE. Trimming cost V 0 bases and J 3 bases, with 13 bases left between them. The CDR3 is 16 residues long. The CDR3 coding sequence is TGTGCCAGCAGCGTAGTTGGGGGGGCGGACTACAATGAGCAGTTCTTC. Translation gives CASSVVGGADYNEQFF.

This chain uses TRBV6-5 with TRBJ1-6; tentative D call: TRBD1 (6 bases). CDR1 is MNHEY, CDR2 SVGAGI, per germline. The CDR3 covers 16 residues. V lost 2 bases and J 10 bases, leaving 18 bases between the germline ends. CDR3 in DNA: TGTGCCAGCAGTTACGGCGACAGGTGGGGCAGATCACCCCTCCACTTT. Amino acid sequence: CASSYGDRWGRSPLHF.

This clone was observed a handful of times. This chain joins TRBV6-6 and TRBJ2-5; D remains unclear. The CDR3 length is 11 residues. V gave up 5 bases and J gave up 9 bases, with 10 bases separating them. Germline V gives CDR1 MNHNY, CDR2 SVGAGI (reference sequence). CDR3 protein: CASSDQVSQYF. CDR3 coding DNA: TGTGCCAGCAGTGACCAGGTGTCCCAGTACTTC.

Concerning this clone itself: Other DNA sequences within the sample encode an identical CDR3. The chain is built from TRBV18 and TRBJ1-2; the match to TRBD1 covers 9 bases. With 0 bases clipped from V and 3 bases from J, the junction kept 5 bases outside the gene matches. CDR1 KGHSH and CDR2 LQKENI come from the germline V gene. This CDR3 has 16 amino acids. CDR3 in amino acids: CASSPPSTGGDYGYTF. CDR3 in DNA: TGTGCCAGCTCACCACCTTCCACAGGGGGCGACTATGGCTACACCTTC.

The genes are TRBV9 and TRBJ1-4; TRBD1 is a possible D gene (5 bases). In germline, CDR1 is SGDLS, CDR2 YYNGEE. V was pared by 6 bases and J by 8 bases, with 23 bases between. The CDR3 sequence is 16 residues long. CDR3 nucleotides: TGTGCCAGCACGTACGTAGTTAAGGGGTGGGGCGAAAAACTGTTTTTT. This sequence encodes CASTYVVKGWGEKLFF.

The V call is TRBV7-6, the J call TRBJ2-2, with TRBD2 identical over 11 bases. Germline CDR1 SGHVS, CDR2 FNYEAQ. With V trimmed by 5 bases and J by 3 bases, 11 bases remained unmatched. The CDR3 is 18 amino acids. Here the CDR3 reads CASSPHSGGAPDTGELFF. CDR3 bases: TGTGCCAGCAGCCCTCATAGCGGGGGGGCACCCGACACCGGGGAGCTGTTTTTT.

The rearrangement uses TRBV6-2 or TRBV6-3 and TRBJ1-4; D unclear. Germline V CDR1 and CDR2: MNHEY, SVGEGT. The V and J ends lost 0 bases and 2 bases respectively, with 13 bases between them. The CDR3 has 17 amino acids. CDR3 bases: TGTGCCAGCAGTTACTCGCGGTCAGTCTCCACTAATGAAAAACTGTTTTTT. Its translation: CASSYSRSVSTNEKLFF.